This T cell receptor beta chain is from a study of cytomegalovirus exposure and HLA in healthy donors (TCRdb year 2017). In the study overall: An earlier analysis of 550 to 700 of the donors reported roughly 300 Gb of sequence data and 117 million unique TCR beta sequences from about 200 million T cells. Rather than drawing on any new phenotypic data, the later analysis identified candidate immune exposures from TCR beta sequences and the way those sequences occurred across donors. Genome-wide SNP genotypes for about 65% of the roughly 670 donors were used in a later genetic analysis, which treated that subset as a discovery cohort. Typing coverage varied by locus: roughly 629-630 donors for A, B, C, DRB1 and DQB1; 522 for DQA1; over 600 for DPA1; around 490 for DPB1. High-throughput TCR immunosequencing, statistical association of individual TCRs with disease status, and machine learning were combined to predict cytomegalovirus infection status. Besides the first cohort of around 700 subjects, a separate validation cohort made up of roughly 120 different subjects was used. To decide whether each TCR beta V gene segment behaved as functional or pseudogenic, an earlier analysis of 587 of the donors relied on high-throughput TCR beta sequencing. Of the approximately 400 genotyped donors, approximately 80% fell in the genetic ancestry cluster associated with self-reported Caucasian donors. Among some 400 genotyped donors of the cohort, an average of approximately 240,000 unique TCR beta nucleotide sequences was sequenced per donor, of which about 19% were non-productive. In a later analysis, previously published TCR beta repertoires from 666 donors were re-analyzed and high-resolution HLA genotyping was added so that TCR occurrence patterns could be studied. Class I and class II HLA loci were covered by the typing at four-digit resolution. The aim of the study was to test whether cataloging public T cell receptors could identify signatures of past pathogen exposure. Every repertoire in the discovery cohort had been generated on one and the same sequencing platform. The study profiled the T cell repertoires of hundreds of subjects by immunosequencing and related them to cytomegalovirus serostatus. Because of strong linkage in the cohort, 5 or 6 DR-DQ haplotypes were treated as single units for association and clustering. Donor age, sex, ethnicity and CMV serostatus were collected together with the repertoire data. An early release covering more than 500 HLA-typed donors comprised 300 to 350 gigabases of sequencing data and approximately 80 million unique TCR sequences. What the work shows at the level of the full study, not this receptor alone: In an earlier analysis of approximately 600 of the donors, most TCR beta V segments were observed in productive rearrangements about 87% or about 30% of the time, broadly matching IMGT annotations. V-gene and J-gene trimming of TCR beta chains was associated with a missense DCLRE1C variant in a later genetic analysis, and the association was replicated in an independent cohort. Strong co-occurrence of HLA alleles, especially DR and DQ, made assigning TCR associations to individual alleles difficult. Correlated functional status among segregating V segments might reflect linkage disequilibrium, but an unknown experimental factor could not be ruled out. CMV serostatus was the only immune exposure information available for the cohort. While some public TCRs were present in many individuals, most TCR sequences turned up only very rarely across donors. In a later analysis, HLA-associated TCR beta chains were found to be more clonally expanded and to have lower generation probabilities than equally common non-associated chains. According to a later analysis, parvovirus B19, influenza, CMV and Epstein-Barr virus appeared linked to several top co-occurrence clusters. A cluster of highly shared sequence variants was judged likely to represent a technical artifact of the sequencing pipeline. A further reported finding was that TCR beta sequences accurately predicted the HLA-A and HLA-B alleles for most subjects in the first cohort. HLA typing was unavailable for some donors at each locus, so association tests used only the typed subset. The study listed approximately 150 TCR beta chains as associated with cytomegalovirus. The authors suggested that the approach could potentially be generalized to other disease states and immunological phenotypes. Roughly uniform sequencing depth across donors was assumed in presence/absence analyses, although this assumption may not hold. In a later analysis, 16,951 TCR beta sequences were associated with specific HLA alleles at a false discovery rate of 0.05. In this cohort, only TCR beta chains were sequenced, and detectable features were limited by the absence of alpha or paired-chain data. Three of the identified cytomegalovirus-associated TCR beta chains were confirmed in vitro to be specific for cytomegalovirus antigens. Some 16 rarely observed V segments, including chromosome 9 orphons, were excluded from the earlier analysis of several hundred of the donors because counts were too low. The classifier was reported to diagnose cytomegalovirus status with high specificity and sensitivity in both the original cohort and the validation cohort. According to a later analysis, most CMV-associated TCR beta chains appeared to be HLA-restricted, and the HLA associations seemed to be driven largely by CMV exposure. A later genetic analysis reported fewer N-insertions in productive TCRs among donors in an Asian-associated ancestry cluster than the roughly 700-donor mean. A later analysis found that TCR association rates varied across HLA loci, with DRB1 alleles showing the most associated TCRs and HLA-C alleles the fewest.

Library preparation employed the immunoSEQ multiplex PCR assay. The multiplex PCR relied on a mix of 60 forward primers for TCR Vbeta segments and 13 reverse primers for TCR Jbeta segments. The CDR3 region of rearranged TCR beta genes was amplified from genomic DNA by a multiplex PCR assay. Amplified TCR beta libraries were sequenced as 87-base-pair reads on the Illumina HiSeq System. Per the original workflow: A later analysis tallied 75 million to 95 million unique TCR beta chains across the 666 repertoires, and approximately 12 million of those chains were shared by two or more donors. Raw reads were error-corrected and collapsed into unique sequences with a nearest-neighbor algorithm that merged closely related sequences to remove PCR and sequencing errors. To assign V, D and J gene segments, CDR3 sequences were aligned to IMGT reference sequences. For a sequence to be retained, a match of at least six nucleotides was required to both a V gene segment and a J gene segment. Rearrangements were called productive when the CDR3 lacked stop codons and stayed in frame with V and J; all others were non-productive. CDR3 was defined by IMGT convention, running from the second conserved V-encoded cysteine to the conserved J-encoded phenylalanine. Sequences without an unambiguous match to a single V gene segment were excluded from the earlier analysis of about 600 of the donors. An earlier analysis of fewer than 750 of the donors classified V segments as functional when productive rearrangements were above 56.7% and as segregating when the standard deviation between donors was above 5%. A statistical classification framework was developed to diagnose cytomegalovirus status using the catalog of TCR beta chain sequences. A later analysis assigned V and J genes by comparing TCR nucleotide sequences with IMGT/GENE-DB human TR gene sequences. In a later analysis, CDR3 sequences and most-parsimonious VDJ recombination scenarios were assigned using the TCRdist pipeline. In a later analysis, every TCR beta chain was defined by the combination of its CDR3 amino acid sequence and its V-gene family, and reads without a unique V-gene family were dropped. In a later analysis, around 650 highly shared, low-generation-probability nucleotide sequences were removed to address suspected cross-contamination and a sequencing artifact. In a later analysis, a clonal expansion index was calculated for each public chain from normalized within-repertoire ranks of inferred template counts. A later analysis computed generation probabilities with a VDJ recombination model fitted to out-of-frame rearrangements, and checked the results against IGoR. A later analysis scored TCR-TCR, TCR-HLA and TCR-CMV co-occurrence with hypergeometric tests, applying a repertoire-size bias correction to TCR pairs. To estimate false discovery rates, a later analysis permuted the HLA or CMV assignments 20 times. In a later analysis, co-occurring TCRs were grouped using DBSCAN, with TCRdist sequence similarity added in when clustering inside HLA-allele-positive subsets. Repertoires with fewer than 30,000 or more than 120,000 public chains, plus five repertoires with anomalous nucleotide sharing, were excluded from co-occurrence clustering. The table was pulled from immuneACCESS by TCRdb, which kept in-frame rearrangements only. Such tables lose some clones; where checked, under half of the loss comes from unresolved V genes, and the rest has no known cause. V and J calls and clone size are copied from that table; D and trimming were computed from the DNA. This sample has about 150,000 clones in its table, and approximately 80% of those were observed once. The ten largest account for around 13% of the sample.

The cohort was made up of 500 to 800 healthy bone marrow donors. At the time of sampling, every cohort member was nominally healthy, though immune exposures that went unrecorded were likely present. The donor tested CMV seropositive, placing the donor among the approximately 310 seropositive members of the cohort. Every donor gave a peripheral blood sample, and the peripheral blood mononuclear cells from that sample were used for TCR beta sequencing. Genomic DNA was extracted from the blood cell samples with the Qiagen DNeasy Blood Extraction Kit. This clone was observed a few times. What antigen it recognizes has not been identified. Base qualities are missing; no much larger clone stands one base away. This sequence was found in a man aged 25-40 years in good health and CMV-seropositive. The sequenced sample consisted of PBMCs.

The sequenced DNA is TGCAGCGTGGGGCACGAGGGCGGGGTAGAGACCCAGTACTTC. This translates into CSVGHEGGVETQYF. The V gene is TRBV29-1 and the J gene is TRBJ2-5; possibly the D gene is TRBD2, per 6 matching bases. The CDR1 and CDR2 encoded by the germline V gene are SQVTM and ANQGSEA. The V end loses 6 bases and the J end loses 4 bases, and a stretch of 18 bases separates them. The CDR3 runs 14 residues from the cysteine to the phenylalanine. Left in the record is the CDR3 DNA by itself, 42 bases read in frame from the first base.